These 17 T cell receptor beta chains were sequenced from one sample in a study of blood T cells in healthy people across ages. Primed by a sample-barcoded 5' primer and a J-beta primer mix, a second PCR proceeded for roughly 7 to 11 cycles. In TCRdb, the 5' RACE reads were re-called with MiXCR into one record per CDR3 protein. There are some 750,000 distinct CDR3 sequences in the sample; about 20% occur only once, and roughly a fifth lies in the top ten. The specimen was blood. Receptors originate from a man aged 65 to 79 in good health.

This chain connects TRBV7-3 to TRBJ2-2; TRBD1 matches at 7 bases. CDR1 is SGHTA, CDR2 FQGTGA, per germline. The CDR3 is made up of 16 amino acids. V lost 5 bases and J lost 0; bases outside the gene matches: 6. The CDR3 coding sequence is TGTGCCAGCAGCCAAAATCAGGGGGCGAACACCGGGGAGCTGTTTTTT. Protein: CASSQNQGANTGELFF. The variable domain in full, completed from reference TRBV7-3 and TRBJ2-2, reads GAGVSQTPSNKVTEKGKYVELRCDPISGHTALYWYRQSLGQGPEFLIYFQGTGAADDSGLPNDRFFAVRPEGSVSTLKIQRTERGDSAVYLCASSQNQGANTGELFFGEGSRLTVL.

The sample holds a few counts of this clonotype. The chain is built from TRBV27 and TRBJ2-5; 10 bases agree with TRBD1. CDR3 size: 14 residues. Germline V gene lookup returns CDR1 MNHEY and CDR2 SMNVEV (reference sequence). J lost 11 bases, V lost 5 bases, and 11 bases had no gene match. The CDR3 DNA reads TGTGCCAGCAGTACGGACAGGGGGGCGGTTATACAGTACTTC. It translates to CASSTDRGAVIQYF.

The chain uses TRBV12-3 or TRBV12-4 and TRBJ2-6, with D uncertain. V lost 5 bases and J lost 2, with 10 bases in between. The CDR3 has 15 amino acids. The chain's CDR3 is CASSPSDPGANVLTF. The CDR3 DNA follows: TGTGCCAGCAGTCCATCGGACCCTGGGGCCAACGTCCTGACTTTC.

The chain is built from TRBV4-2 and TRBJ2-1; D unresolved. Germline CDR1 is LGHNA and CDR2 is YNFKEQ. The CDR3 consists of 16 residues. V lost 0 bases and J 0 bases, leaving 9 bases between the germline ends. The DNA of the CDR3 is TGTGCCAGCAGCCAAGATAGTGAGAGCTCCTACAATGAGCAGTTCTTC. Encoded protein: CASSQDSESSYNEQFF.

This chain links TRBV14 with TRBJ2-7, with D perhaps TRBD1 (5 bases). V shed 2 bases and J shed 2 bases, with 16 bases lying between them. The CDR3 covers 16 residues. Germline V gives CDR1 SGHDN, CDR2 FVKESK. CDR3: CASSQRGFPWAYEQYF. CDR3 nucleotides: TGTGCCAGCAGCCAAAGGGGCTTCCCTTGGGCCTACGAGCAGTACTTC.

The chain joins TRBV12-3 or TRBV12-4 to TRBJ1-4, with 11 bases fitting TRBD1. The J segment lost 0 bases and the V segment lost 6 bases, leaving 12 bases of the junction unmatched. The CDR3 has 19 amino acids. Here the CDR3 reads CASSPRRTGGVPTNEKLFF. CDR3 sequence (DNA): TGTGCCAGCAGCCCCCGTAGGACAGGGGGCGTTCCAACTAATGAAAAACTGTTTTTT.

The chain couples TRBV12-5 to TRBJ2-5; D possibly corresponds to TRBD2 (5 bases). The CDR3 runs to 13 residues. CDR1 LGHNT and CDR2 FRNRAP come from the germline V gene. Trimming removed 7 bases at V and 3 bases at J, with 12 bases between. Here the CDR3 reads CASAQDWKETQYF. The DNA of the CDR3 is TGTGCTAGTGCCCAGGACTGGAAAGAGACCCAGTACTTC.

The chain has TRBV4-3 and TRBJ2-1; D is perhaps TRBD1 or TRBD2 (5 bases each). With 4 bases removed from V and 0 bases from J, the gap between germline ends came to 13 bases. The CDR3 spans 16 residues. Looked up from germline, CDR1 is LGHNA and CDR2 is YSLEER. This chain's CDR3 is CASSRGAGYSYNEQFF. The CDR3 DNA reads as TGCGCCAGCAGCCGAGGGGCTGGCTACTCCTACAATGAGCAGTTCTTC.

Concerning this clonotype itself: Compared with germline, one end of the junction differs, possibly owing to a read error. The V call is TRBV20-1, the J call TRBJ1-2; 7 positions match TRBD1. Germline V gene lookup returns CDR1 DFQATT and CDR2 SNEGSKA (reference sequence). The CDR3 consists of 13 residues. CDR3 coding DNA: TGCAGTGCTTGGACAGGAGCTAACTATGGCTACCCCTTC. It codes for CSAWTGANYGYPF.

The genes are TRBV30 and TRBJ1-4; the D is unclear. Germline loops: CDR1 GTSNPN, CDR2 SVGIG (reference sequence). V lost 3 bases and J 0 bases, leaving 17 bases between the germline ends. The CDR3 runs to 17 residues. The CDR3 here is CAWSDRSGRTTNEKLFF. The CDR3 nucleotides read TGTGCCTGGAGCGATAGATCTGGGCGGACAACTAATGAAAAACTGTTTTTT.

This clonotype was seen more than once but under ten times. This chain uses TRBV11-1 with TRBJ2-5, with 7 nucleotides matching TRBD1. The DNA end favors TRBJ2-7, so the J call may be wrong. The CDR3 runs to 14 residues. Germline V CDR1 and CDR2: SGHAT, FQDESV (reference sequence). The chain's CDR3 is CASTDRVPPYEQYF. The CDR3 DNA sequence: TGTGCCAGCACCGACAGGGTGCCCCCCTACGAGCAGTACTTC.

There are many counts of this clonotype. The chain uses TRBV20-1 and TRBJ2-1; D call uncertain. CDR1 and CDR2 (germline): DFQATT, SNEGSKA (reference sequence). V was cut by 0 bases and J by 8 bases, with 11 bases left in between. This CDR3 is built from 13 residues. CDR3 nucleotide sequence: TGCAGTGCTAGAGATCCCCACTTGGATGAGCAGTTCTTC. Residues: CSARDPHLDEQFF.

CDR3 sequence (DNA): TGCAGCGTCGGACCAGGGACCTACGAGCAGTACTTC. Its translation: CSVGPGTYEQYF. The chain links TRBV29-1 to TRBJ2-7, with TRBD1 as a possible D gene (5 bases). Trimming stripped 6 bases from V and 2 bases from J, with 11 bases between. The V gene's germline CDR1 is SQVTM and CDR2 ANQGSEA. The CDR3 runs 12 residues.

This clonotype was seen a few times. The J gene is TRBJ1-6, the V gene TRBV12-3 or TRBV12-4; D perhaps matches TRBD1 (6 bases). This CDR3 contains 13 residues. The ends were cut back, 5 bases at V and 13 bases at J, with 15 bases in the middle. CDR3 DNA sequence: TGTGCCAGCAGTCCTCAAACAGGGAGCCCCCTCCACTTT. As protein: CASSPQTGSPLHF.

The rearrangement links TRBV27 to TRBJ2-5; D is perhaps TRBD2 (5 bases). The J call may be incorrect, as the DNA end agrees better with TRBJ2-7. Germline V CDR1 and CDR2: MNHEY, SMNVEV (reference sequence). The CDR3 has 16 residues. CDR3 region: CASSLTTRTVSYEQYV. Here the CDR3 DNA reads TGTGCCAGCAGTTTAACCACTAGGACGGTCTCCTACGAGCAGTACGTC.

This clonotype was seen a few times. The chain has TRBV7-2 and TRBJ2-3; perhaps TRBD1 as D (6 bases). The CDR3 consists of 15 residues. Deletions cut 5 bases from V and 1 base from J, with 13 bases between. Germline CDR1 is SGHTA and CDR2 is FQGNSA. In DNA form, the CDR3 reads TGTGCCAGCAGCGTCGCACAGGGTGGCACAGATACGCAGTATTTT. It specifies CASSVAQGGTDTQYF. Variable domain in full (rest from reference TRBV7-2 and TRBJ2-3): GAGVSQSPSNKVTEKGKDVELRCDPISGHTALYWYRQSLGQGLEFLIYFQGNSAPDKSGLPSDRFSAERTGGSVSTLTIQRTQQEDSAVYLCASSVAQGGTDTQYFGPGTRLTVL.

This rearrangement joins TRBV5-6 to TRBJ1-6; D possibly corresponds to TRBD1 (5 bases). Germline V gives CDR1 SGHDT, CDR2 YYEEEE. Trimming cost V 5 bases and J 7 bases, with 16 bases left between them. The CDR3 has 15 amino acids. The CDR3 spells CASRRDPRPNSPLHF. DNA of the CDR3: TGTGCCAGCAGACGGGACCCAAGGCCCAATTCACCCCTCCACTTT.